A single sample is the source of the 18 T cell receptor beta chains below, sequenced in a study of vaccination and CD4 T cells after COVID-19. The Oncomine TCR Beta short-read assay was applied to DNA of cultured CD4+ T cells. TCRdb processed the PCR reads anew with MiXCR; each CDR3 protein has one entry. The table records approximately 24,000 distinct CDR3 sequences, over 60% of them present only once. Described treatment: 10-day PBMC culture with coronavirus spike peptide pools or control peptides (ViraFEST assay). The antigens for these receptors are not known. The sample consisted of CD4+ T cells from blood, cultured in vitro. The receptor set was obtained from a human donor who had recovered from COVID-19.

This chain connects TRBV5-5 to TRBJ2-5; D remains ambiguous. Germline-derived CDR1 and CDR2 are SGHKS and YYEKEE (reference sequence). V lost 3 bases to trimming and J lost 3 bases, with 15 bases between them. The CDR3 has 15 residues. In DNA, the CDR3 is TGTGCCAGCAGCTCCACCCCCGGACGGGAAGAGACCCAGTACTTC. Amino acids: CASSSTPGREETQYF.

CDR3 loop: CASSGQRGATDTQYF. CDR3 nucleotides: TGTGCCAGCAGTGGCCAGCGGGGAGCCACAGATACGCAGTATTTT. The chain joins TRBV6-1 to TRBJ2-3; 7 positions agree with TRBD2. CDR3 length: 15 amino acids. V dropped 4 bases and J dropped 2; count of bases not matched to a gene: 6. Germline CDR1 is MNHNS and CDR2 is SASEGT.

The count of this clonotype is one. The V call is TRBV6-1, the J call TRBJ2-5, with D tentatively TRBD1 or TRBD2 (6 bases each). Germline V gene data show CDR1 as MNHNS and CDR2 as SASEGT. Deletions cut 7 bases from V and 5 bases from J, with 20 bases between. This CDR3 has 15 residues. As DNA, the CDR3 is TGTGCCAGCACCACTGTAGGGGGGATTAAGGAGACCCAGTACTTC. It yields the protein CASTTVGGIKETQYF.

This chain connects TRBV29-1 to TRBJ1-2, with D perhaps TRBD1 (5 bases). Germline lookup yields CDR1 SQVTM and CDR2 ANQGSEA. The CDR3 has 13 amino acids. V was clipped by 5 bases and J by 1 base, with 11 bases between them. CDR3 amino acids: CSVLTGFNYGYTF. The CDR3 DNA reads TGCAGCGTTTTAACAGGCTTTAACTATGGCTACACCTTC.

A word on this clonotype: One end of the junction is discordant with germline, which a read error may explain. The chain carries TRBV24-1 and TRBJ1-2; a weak D match, TRBD1 (6 bases). In germline, CDR1 is KGHDR, CDR2 SFDVKD. The CDR3 length is 14 residues. CDR3: CATGDDGGPYGYTF. The DNA of the CDR3 is TGTGCCACCGGTGACGACGGGGGGCCCTATGGCTACACCTTC.

The chain links TRBV20-1 to TRBJ2-7, with 7 bases identical to TRBD1. The CDR3 consists of 15 residues. Germline V gene data show CDR1 as DFQATT and CDR2 as SNEGSKA (reference sequence). Losses at the gene ends were 1 base for V and 6 bases for J; bases not matched to a gene: 12. The CDR3 region is CSARVYNVQGFEQYF. The CDR3 DNA reads TGCAGTGCTAGAGTCTACAACGTACAGGGGTTCGAGCAGTACTTC.

This sequence joins TRBV20-1 and TRBJ2-5, with D possibly TRBD2 on 6 matching bases. Per germline, CDR1 DFQATT and CDR2 SNEGSKA (reference sequence). The CDR3 contains 13 residues. Trimming took off 6 bases at V and 5 bases at J, with 16 bases between the two ends. The CDR3 is CSAPNRLVETQYF. The CDR3 region has the DNA TGCAGTGCCCCAAACCGACTAGTCGAGACCCAGTACTTC.

V usage is TRBV14 and J usage is TRBJ1-2; 10 positions agree with TRBD1. Germline lookup yields CDR1 SGHDN and CDR2 FVKESK. V lost 4 bases and J lost 7; bases outside the gene matches: 9. This CDR3 contains 15 residues. CDR3 residues: CASSRLNGQGGGYTF. The CDR3 DNA follows: TGTGCCAGCAGCCGACTGAATGGACAGGGGGGTGGCTACACCTTC.

This clonotype came up a few times. V usage is TRBV20-1 and J usage is TRBJ2-4, with D perhaps TRBD1 (6 bases). The germline CDR1 and CDR2 sequences are DFQATT and SNEGSKA (reference sequence). V shed 5 bases and J shed 0 bases, with 14 bases lying between them. The CDR3 totals 15 residues. This CDR3 is CSAHPGRGAKNIQYF. The CDR3 coding sequence is TGCAGTGCTCACCCCGGCAGGGGAGCCAAAAACATTCAGTACTTC.

This clonotype showed up just a few times. The V gene is TRBV24-1, the J gene TRBJ2-3; D gene unclear. This CDR3 region has 16 residues. Looked up from germline, CDR1 is KGHDR and CDR2 is SFDVKD. Trimming took 9 bases from V and 1 from J, leaving 19 bases between them. The CDR3 loop reads CATSRSSSFGTDTQYF. The CDR3 bases are TGTGCCACCTCTCGGAGCAGCTCGTTTGGCACAGATACGCAGTATTTT.

The chain employs TRBV14 and TRBJ2-4; D uncertain. V was shortened by 0 bases and J by 0 bases, with 12 bases between the two germline ends. Germline V CDR1 and CDR2: SGHDN, FVKESK. This CDR3 has 17 amino acids. CDR3 amino acids: CASSQDGSGKAKNIQYF. The CDR3 bases are TGTGCCAGCAGCCAAGATGGATCCGGTAAAGCCAAAAACATTCAGTACTTC.

The J gene is TRBJ2-5, the V gene TRBV6-1; D unclear. V gave up 5 bases and J gave up 3 bases, with 7 bases separating them. The CDR3 sequence is 12 residues long. CDR1 MNHNS and CDR2 SASEGT come from the germline V gene. CDR3 bases: TGTGCCAGCAGTACCCGGGAAGAGACCCAGTACTTC. Translated: CASSTREETQYF.

V is TRBV7-2 and J is TRBJ2-1, with 10 bases that match TRBD2. The CDR3 consists of 19 residues. The germline V gene has CDR1 SGHTA and CDR2 FQGNSA. Trimming cost V 5 bases and J 7 bases; bases outside gene matches: 20. The CDR3 DNA is TGTACCAGCAGCAAACAGGTAGTAGGGAGCGGGAGGGCCCGGAATGAGCAGTTCTTC. Protein: CTSSKQVVGSGRARNEQFF.

This clonotype was picked up a small number of times. The rearrangement uses TRBV27 and TRBJ2-3; TRBD2 might be the D (6 bases). CDR1 is MNHEY, CDR2 SMNVEV, per germline (reference sequence). The CDR3 has 14 residues. V was trimmed by 1 base and J by 4 bases, leaving 9 bases between them. CDR3 nucleotides: TGTGCCAGCAGTTTATTGACTAGACCAGATACGCAGTATTTT. Translation: CASSLLTRPDTQYF.

Comment on this clonotype: Mismatch with germline at one junction end may stem from a read error. This chain links TRBV20-1 with TRBJ1-1; D is uncertain. CDR3 size: 12 residues. The V gene's germline CDR1 is DFQATT and CDR2 SNEGSKA (reference sequence). CDR3 loop: CSALRQATEAFF. DNA of the CDR3: TGCAGTGCTCTTCGACAAGCCACTGAGGCTTTCTTT.

The table lists this clonotype with a few counts. The chain has TRBV27 and TRBJ2-5; 7 nucleotides agree with TRBD1. The trim removed 6 bases at V and 2 bases at J, leaving 9 bases unmatched. This CDR3 has 15 residues. Germline-derived CDR1 and CDR2 are MNHEY and SMNVEV (reference sequence). The CDR3 DNA reads as TGTGCCAGCAGCCGACTCGACAGGGTACAAGAGACCCAGTACTTC. Encoded protein: CASSRLDRVQETQYF.

This clonotype was detected a few times. The chain employs TRBV7-2 and TRBJ2-5; no clear D. Trimming removed 3 bases at V and 1 base at J, with 15 bases between. Looked up from germline, CDR1 is SGHTA and CDR2 is FQGNSA. This CDR3 is 16 amino acids long. CDR3 loop: CASSFLAAPTQETQYF. Written as DNA, the CDR3 is TGTGCCAGCAGCTTCCTTGCGGCCCCGACCCAAGAGACCCAGTACTTC.

The chain has TRBV5-4 and TRBJ2-5; 7 positions agree with TRBD2. The germline CDR1 and CDR2 sequences are SGHNT and YYREEE (reference sequence). The CDR3 totals 14 residues. V lost 4 bases and J lost 5; bases outside the gene matches: 8. CDR3 sequence: CASSRPGGSETQYF. The CDR3 DNA sequence: TGTGCCAGCAGCCGGCCGGGGGGATCCGAGACCCAGTACTTC.